This T cell receptor (beta chain) was documented in a study of blood T cell repertoires in COVID-19. About the study: The samples span acute and convalescent COVID-19 from the United States, Italy and Spain. T cells, B-cell-depleted T cells, or PBMCs supplied cDNA or gDNA.

With 4 bases removed from V and 4 bases from J, the gap between germline ends came to 11 bases. The CDR3 is 13 amino acids. The germline gives CDR1 SGHRS, CDR2 YFSETQ. The Seattle patients joined while their infection was active and were tracked longitudinally afterward. How the authors handled the data: The assay estimated nucleated cells by amplifying reference gene primers. Sequencing was performed with immunoSEQ multiplex PCR; in TCRdb, only in-frame clones are kept and a portion is missing. That table is the source of V, J and clone size, and D and trimming were worked out from the DNA. Among some 100,000 clones listed, about 91% were seen once.

Sequenced sample: peripheral blood. This receptor was obtained from a man aged 50 to 60 with COVID-19, enrolled during active disease. The chain couples TRBV5-1 to TRBJ1-1; D possibly corresponds to TRBD1 (5 bases). The CDR3 coding sequence is TGCGCCAGCAGCCCCGGACAAGCCACTGAAGCTTTCTTT. Its protein is CASSPGQATEAFF. Full variable domain (outside the CDR3, taken from reference TRBV5-1 and TRBJ1-1): KAGVTQTPRYLIKTRGQQVTLSCSPISGHRSVSWYQQTPGQGLQFLFEYFSETQRNKGNFPGRFSGRQFSNSRSEMNVSTLELGDSALYLCASSPGQATEAFFGQGTRLTVV.